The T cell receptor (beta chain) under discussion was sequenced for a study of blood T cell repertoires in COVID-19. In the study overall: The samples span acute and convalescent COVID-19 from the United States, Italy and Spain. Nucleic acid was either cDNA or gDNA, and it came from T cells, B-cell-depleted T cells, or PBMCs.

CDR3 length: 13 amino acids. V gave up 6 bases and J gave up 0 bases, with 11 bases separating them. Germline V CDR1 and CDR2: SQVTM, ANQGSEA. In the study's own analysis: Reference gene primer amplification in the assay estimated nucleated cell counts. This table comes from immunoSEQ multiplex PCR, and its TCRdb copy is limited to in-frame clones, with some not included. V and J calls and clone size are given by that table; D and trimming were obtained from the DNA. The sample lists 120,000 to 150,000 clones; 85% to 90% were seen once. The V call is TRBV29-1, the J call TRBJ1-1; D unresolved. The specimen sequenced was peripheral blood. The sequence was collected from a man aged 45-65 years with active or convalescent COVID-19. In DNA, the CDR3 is TGCAGCGTCGCGACACACATGAACACTGAAGCTTTCTTT. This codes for CSVATHMNTEAFF. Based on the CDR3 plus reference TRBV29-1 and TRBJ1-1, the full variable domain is SAVISQKPSRDICQRGTSLTIQCQVDSQVTMMFWYRQQPGQSLTLIATANQGSEATYESGFVIDKFPISRPNLTFSTLTVSNMSPEDSSIYLCSVATHMNTEAFFGQGTRLTVV.